A selection of T cell receptor beta chains follows, all from one sample in a study of blood T cell repertoires in COVID-19. Clones were sequenced by immunoSEQ multiplex PCR, and TCRdb holds only the in-frame ones, with some missing. Among around 340,000 clones listed, about 86% were seen once. The sample comprised peripheral blood. The receptor source for this set is a woman aged 55 to 70 with COVID-19, enrolled during active disease. Each CDR3 is given with its conserved first and last residue. D genes are given only for firm matches. Some rows mark clone size as missing; the rest say once, few, many or name a class of expanded clone.

cdr3_nt: TGCGCCAGCGCTTCGGGTGGGGGGACCTCCTACAATGAGCAGTTCTTC
cdr3_aa: CASASGGGTSYNEQFF
clone_size: .
v_call: TRBV5-1
j_call: TRBJ2-1
d_call: .

cdr3_nt: TGCAGTGCTGGGGGCCGAGAGCAGTTCTTC
cdr3_aa: CSAGGREQFF
clone_size: .
v_call: TRBV20-1
j_call: TRBJ2-1
d_call: .

cdr3_nt: TGTGCCAGCAGTGTCGTGGGGGGGGCAAATCCCCGCTATGGCTACACCTTC
cdr3_aa: CASSVVGGANPRYGYTF
clone_size: .
v_call: TRBV6-1
j_call: TRBJ1-2
d_call: .

cdr3_nt: TGTGCCAGCTCACCACGGGTAGGACAGGGCGATGAAAAACTGTTTTTT
cdr3_aa: CASSPRVGQGDEKLFF
clone_size: .
v_call: TRBV18
j_call: TRBJ1-4
d_call: TRBD1

cdr3_nt: TGTGCCAGCAGCAGGTGTGGGACAGGCCGACCGAACTCCCGAGAAAAACTGTTTTTT
cdr3_aa: CASSRCGTGRPNSREKLFF
clone_size: .
v_call: TRBV21-1
j_call: TRBJ1-4
d_call: .

cdr3_nt: TGTGCCAGCAGCGTAGCTACGCGCCCCCTTGACCCCGTTAGAGGGGAGACCCAGTACTTC
cdr3_aa: CASSVATRPLDPVRGETQYF
clone_size: .
v_call: TRBV9
j_call: TRBJ2-5
d_call: .

cdr3_nt: TGTGCCAGCAGCCAATCAGGCGCAGATACGCAGTATTTT
cdr3_aa: CASSQSGADTQYF
clone_size: once
v_call: TRBV3-1/TRBV3-2
j_call: TRBJ2-3
d_call: .

cdr3_nt: TGTGCCAGCAGCCCGTCGGCCTACGAGCAGTACTTC
cdr3_aa: CASSPSAYEQYF
clone_size: .
v_call: TRBV5-5
j_call: TRBJ2-7
d_call: .

cdr3_nt: TGTGCCAGCAGCCACTCCCCCGGGCGGGGATTAGCCCAGCCCCAGCATTTT
cdr3_aa: CASSHSPGRGLAQPQHF
clone_size: .
v_call: TRBV27
j_call: TRBJ1-5
d_call: .

cdr3_nt: TGTGCCAGCAGCTCTCAGTCTAGCACAGATACGCAGTATTTT
cdr3_aa: CASSSQSSTDTQYF
clone_size: .
v_call: TRBV11-3
j_call: TRBJ2-3
d_call: .

cdr3_nt: TGTGCCACCAGTGACAGGGATACCAATGGCTACACCTTC
cdr3_aa: CATSDRDTNGYTF
clone_size: .
v_call: TRBV24-1
j_call: TRBJ1-2
d_call: .

cdr3_nt: TGTGCCAGTAGGCGGGCGGGAGAGAGCACAGATACGCAGTATTTT
cdr3_aa: CASRRAGESTDTQYF
clone_size: .
v_call: TRBV19
j_call: TRBJ2-3
d_call: TRBD2

cdr3_nt: TGTGCCAGCAGCCCAGGGGTAGGGGGCTGGAGCAATCAGCCCCAGCATTTT
cdr3_aa: CASSPGVGGWSNQPQHF
clone_size: .
v_call: TRBV9
j_call: TRBJ1-5
d_call: TRBD1